The T cell receptor beta chain described here comes from a study of blood T cell repertoires in COVID-19. The CDR3 totals 15 residues. The V and J ends lost 6 bases and 2 bases, in that order; junction bases with no gene match: 9. CDR1 and CDR2 from the germline V gene are SGHRS and YFSETQ. Seattle researchers signed up patients amid active infection and tracked them longitudinally. Generated by immunoSEQ multiplex PCR, the TCRdb table keeps only in-frame clones and is missing some. The table shows around 300,000 clones, with about 90% occurring only once. This sequence originates from a woman aged 40 to 50 with COVID-19, enrolled during active disease. Sequencing input: peripheral blood. This rearrangement joins TRBV5-1 to TRBJ2-3, with 7 bases lining up with TRBD2. The CDR3 spells CASTEKTSPTDTQYF. CDR3 bases: TGCGCCAGCACCGAGAAGACTAGCCCCACAGATACGCAGTATTTT.